This passage covers 11 T cell receptor beta chains from one sample sequenced in a study of T cell responses to AZD1222 COVID-19 vaccine. Profiled with immunoSEQ multiplex PCR; TCRdb holds only in-frame clones, not every one. Of about 150,000 clones listed, about 87% were seen once; the top ten hold 2% to 2.5%. Sequenced here: peripheral blood, sampled on day 0 of AZD1222 vaccination. These receptors originate from an adult in good health.

The J gene is TRBJ2-7, the V gene TRBV11-2, with TRBD2 as a possible D gene (5 bases). This CDR3 has 14 amino acids. Deletions cut 1 base from V and 7 bases from J, with 14 bases between. Germline lookup yields CDR1 SGHAT and CDR2 FQNNGV. The CDR3 coding sequence is TGTGCCAGCAGCTTAGGGGGAGTCCCGGGAGAGCAGTACTTC. Protein: CASSLGGVPGEQYF.

The chain links TRBV20-1 to TRBJ1-5, with D unresolved. The CDR3 runs 14 residues. Germline V CDR1 and CDR2: DFQATT, SNEGSKA (reference sequence). Deletions cut 3 bases from V and 1 base from J, with 10 bases between. CDR3 amino acids: CSASYSHSNQPQHF. CDR3 DNA sequence: TGCAGTGCTAGTTACAGTCACAGCAATCAGCCCCAGCATTTT.

This chain connects TRBV29-1 to TRBJ1-4, with TRBD1 matching 7 bases. V trimming: 6 bases; J trimming: 8 bases; junction bases outside the gene matches: 6. Germline lookup yields CDR1 SQVTM and CDR2 ANQGSEA. The CDR3 has 12 amino acids. CDR3 sequence: CSVTGAGEKLFF. CDR3 DNA sequence: TGCAGCGTCACAGGGGCCGGGGAAAAACTGTTTTTT.

V usage is TRBV6-6 and J usage is TRBJ2-7; no reliable D call. Trimming pared 8 bases from V and 0 bases from J, leaving 5 bases between. Germline values: CDR1 MNHNY, CDR2 SVGAGI (reference sequence). The CDR3 loop spans 11 amino acids. CDR3 region: CASGHSYEQYF. In DNA form, the CDR3 reads TGTGCCAGCGGGCACTCCTACGAGCAGTACTTC.

V is TRBV29-1 and J is TRBJ1-2; 10 nucleotides align to TRBD1. The V gene end was trimmed by 6 bases and the J gene end by 2 bases; junction bases not matched to a gene: 15. The germline gives CDR1 SQVTM, CDR2 ANQGSEA. The CDR3 runs 17 residues. CDR3 coding DNA: TGCAGCGTGTGGGAGTTAGGACAGGGGGTTCTCAACTATGGCTACACCTTC. It codes for CSVWELGQGVLNYGYTF.

The chain employs TRBV9 and TRBJ1-2, with D unclear. Trimming cost V 0 bases and J 7 bases, with 16 bases left between them. This CDR3 contains 15 residues. CDR1 is SGDLS and CDR2 is YYNGEE in the germline V gene. The CDR3 region has the DNA TGTGCCAGCAGCGTAGGAGAGTTTGGGGAAAGTGGCTACACCTTC. Amino acid sequence: CASSVGEFGESGYTF.

The CDR3 loop is CASSSGYEQFF. CDR3 in DNA: TGTGCCAGCAGCTCCGGGTATGAGCAGTTCTTC. The chain is built from TRBV11-1 and TRBJ2-1, with unresolved D. Looked up from germline, CDR1 is SGHAT and CDR2 is FQDESV (reference sequence). This CDR3 is built from 11 residues. V was shortened by 4 bases and J by 8 bases, with 6 bases between the two germline ends.

The rearrangement joins TRBV30 to TRBJ1-2; D possibly corresponds to TRBD1 (6 bases). The CDR3 consists of 14 residues. V was trimmed by 3 bases and J by 4 bases, leaving 15 bases between them. CDR1 and CDR2 (germline): GTSNPN, SVGIG (reference sequence). CDR3 in DNA: TGTGCCTGGAGGGAAGGGCCAGGGGCCTATGGCTACACCTTC. It is translated as CAWREGPGAYGYTF.

The V gene is TRBV6-6, the J gene TRBJ2-7, with D possibly TRBD1 on 5 matching bases. V lost 2 bases and J 4 bases, leaving 9 bases between the germline ends. Germline lookup yields CDR1 MNHNY and CDR2 SVGAGI (reference sequence). The CDR3 sequence is 13 residues long. In DNA form, the CDR3 reads TGTGCCAGCAGTTACGGACCAGGGTACGAGCAGTACTTC. It specifies CASSYGPGYEQYF.

The CDR3 DNA sequence: TGTGCCTGGAGCGGGGACCTCATCAATGAGCAGTTCTTC. It translates to CAWSGDLINEQFF. The V and J genes are TRBV30 and TRBJ2-1; D assignment may be TRBD1 or TRBD2 (5 bases each). This CDR3 is 13 amino acids long. V shed 3 bases and J shed 6 bases, with 12 bases lying between them. CDR1 and CDR2 (germline): GTSNPN, SVGIG (reference sequence).

The rearrangement uses TRBV19 and TRBJ2-5, with D perhaps TRBD2 (6 bases). V lost 3 bases, J lost 7 bases, and 9 bases lay in between. The germline gives CDR1 LNHDA, CDR2 SQIVND (reference sequence). This CDR3 is built from 12 residues. The chain's CDR3 is CASSIYGGTQYF. CDR3 in DNA: TGTGCCAGTAGTATCTACGGGGGGACCCAGTACTTC.